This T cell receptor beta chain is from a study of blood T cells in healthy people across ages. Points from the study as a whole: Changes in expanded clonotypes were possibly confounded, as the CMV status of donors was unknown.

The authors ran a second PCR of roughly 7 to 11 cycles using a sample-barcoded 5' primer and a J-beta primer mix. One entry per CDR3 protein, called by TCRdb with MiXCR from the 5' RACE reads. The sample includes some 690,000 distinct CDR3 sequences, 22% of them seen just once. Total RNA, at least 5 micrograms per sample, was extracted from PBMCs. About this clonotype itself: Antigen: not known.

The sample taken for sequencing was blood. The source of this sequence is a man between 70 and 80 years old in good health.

The CDR3 sequence is CASSQDYTTRRSPLHF. The CDR3, as DNA: TGTGCCAGCAGCCAAGATTATACCACCAGGAGGTCACCCCTCCACTTT. This chain links TRBV3-1 with TRBJ1-6; the D is unclear. The CDR3 sequence is 16 residues long. Deletions cut 0 bases from V and 10 bases from J, with 16 bases between. Germline V gene lookup returns CDR1 LGHDT and CDR2 YNNKEL (reference sequence).